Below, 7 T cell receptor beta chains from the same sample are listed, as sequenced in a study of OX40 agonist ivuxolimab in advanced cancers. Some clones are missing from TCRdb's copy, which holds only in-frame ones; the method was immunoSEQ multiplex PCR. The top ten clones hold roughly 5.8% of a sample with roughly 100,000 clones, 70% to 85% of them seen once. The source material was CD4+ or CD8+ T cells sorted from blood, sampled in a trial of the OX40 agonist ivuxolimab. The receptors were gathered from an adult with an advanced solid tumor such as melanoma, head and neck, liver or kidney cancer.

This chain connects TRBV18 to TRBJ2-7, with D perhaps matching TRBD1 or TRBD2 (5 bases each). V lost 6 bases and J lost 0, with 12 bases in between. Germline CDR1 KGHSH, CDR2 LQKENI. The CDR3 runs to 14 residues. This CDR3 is CASSSGPSSYEQYF. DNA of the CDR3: TGTGCCAGCTCGTCGGGACCGAGCTCCTACGAGCAGTACTTC.

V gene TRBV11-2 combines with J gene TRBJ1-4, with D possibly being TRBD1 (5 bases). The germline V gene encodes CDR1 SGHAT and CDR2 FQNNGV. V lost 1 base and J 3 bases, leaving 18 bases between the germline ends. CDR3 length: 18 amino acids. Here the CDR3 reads CASSLGTSPDSANEKLFF. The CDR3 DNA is TGTGCCAGCAGCTTAGGGACAAGCCCCGACTCGGCTAATGAAAAACTGTTTTTT.

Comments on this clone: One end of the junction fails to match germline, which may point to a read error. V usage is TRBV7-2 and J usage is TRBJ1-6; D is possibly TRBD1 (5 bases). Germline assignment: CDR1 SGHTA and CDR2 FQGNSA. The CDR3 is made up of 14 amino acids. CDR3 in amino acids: CASSGDGYNSPLRF. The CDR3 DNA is TGTGCCAGCAGCGGGGACGGTTATAATTCACCCCTCCGCTTT.

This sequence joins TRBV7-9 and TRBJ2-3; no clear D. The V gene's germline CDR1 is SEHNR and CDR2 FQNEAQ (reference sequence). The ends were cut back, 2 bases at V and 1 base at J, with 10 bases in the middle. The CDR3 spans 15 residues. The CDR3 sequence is CASSLPSEGTDTQYF. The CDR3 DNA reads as TGTGCCAGCAGCTTACCGAGTGAGGGCACAGATACGCAGTATTTT.

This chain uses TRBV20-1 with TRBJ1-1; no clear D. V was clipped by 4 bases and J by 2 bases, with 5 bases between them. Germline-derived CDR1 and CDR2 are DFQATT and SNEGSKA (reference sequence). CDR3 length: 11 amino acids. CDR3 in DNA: TGCAGTGCTAAAAGTAACACTGAAGCTTTCTTT. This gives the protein CSAKSNTEAFF.

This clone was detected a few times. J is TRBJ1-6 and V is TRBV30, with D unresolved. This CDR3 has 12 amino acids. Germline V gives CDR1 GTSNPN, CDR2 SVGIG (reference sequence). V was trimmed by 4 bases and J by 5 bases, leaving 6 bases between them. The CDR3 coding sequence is TGTGCCTGGATGGGGAATAATTCACCCCTCCACTTT. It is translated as CAWMGNNSPLHF.

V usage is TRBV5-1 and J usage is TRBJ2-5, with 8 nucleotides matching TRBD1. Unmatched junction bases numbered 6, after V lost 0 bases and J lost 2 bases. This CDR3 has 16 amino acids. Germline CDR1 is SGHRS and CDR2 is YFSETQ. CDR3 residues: CASSLVGDRPQETQYF. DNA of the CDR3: TGCGCCAGCAGCTTGGTGGGGGACAGGCCTCAAGAGACCCAGTACTTC.